Included here is one T cell receptor (beta chain) sequence, with context. The antigen it recognizes is unknown. Base qualities are not provided; no much larger clone lies one nucleotide away. The sample comes from a study of control samples from healthy donors and cancer patients (TCRdb year 2020). The protocol used for the library was the immunoSEQ multiplex PCR assay. Not all clones reach the TCRdb copy of this immuneACCESS table, which keeps in-frame sequences only. Checked studies attribute under half of the gap to unresolved V genes and leave the rest unexplained. Recorded for this sample are tens of thousands of clones; roughly 90% of them occurred a single time. The ten largest clones capture approximately 5.9% of the sample. Reading from cysteine to phenylalanine, the CDR3 counts 16 amino acids. The kept DNA is CDR3 alone, 48 bases in frame from the first base. The germline V gene provides CDR1 SGHVS and CDR2 FQNEAQ. Between the V and J ends, shortened by 4 bases and 2 bases respectively, the junction contains 14 bases.

This receptor was identified in a man aged 60-69 years with colorectal cancer. What was sequenced was PBMCs. The V and J genes are TRBV7-8 and TRBJ1-4; the D region possibly corresponds to TRBD1 (6 bases align). This receptor has the CDR3 CASSSGAQTTNEKLFF. The DNA sequence is as follows: TGTGCCAGCAGCTCAGGGGCGCAAACCACTAATGAAAAACTGTTTTTT.